These 11 T cell receptor beta chains came from one sample sequenced in a study of cytomegalovirus exposure and HLA in healthy donors. With 60 Vbeta and 13 Jbeta primers, the PCR was carried out. Sequenced by immunoSEQ multiplex PCR; TCRdb stores in-frame clones only, minus some. The sample consists of 95,000 to 100,000 clones, around four fifths of them appearing once. Sequenced input: PBMCs. The source is a man in his forties in good health and CMV-seropositive.

This rearrangement joins TRBV4-1 to TRBJ2-5; 13 bases fit TRBD2. The CDR3 is 17 amino acids. V lost 1 base and J lost 2; bases outside the gene matches: 4. Germline CDR1 MGHRA, CDR2 YSYEKL. This CDR3 is CASSQGLGLAGQETQYF. The DNA for the CDR3 is TGCGCCAGCAGCCAAGGCCTGGGACTAGCGGGACAAGAGACCCAGTACTTC.

The CDR3 protein is CASTSRATNEKLFF. The CDR3 DNA is TGCGCCAGTACCTCAAGAGCAACTAATGAAAAACTGTTTTTT. V is TRBV10-1 and J is TRBJ1-4; no clear D. Germline-derived CDR1 and CDR2 are WNHNN and SYGVQD (reference sequence). CDR3 length: 14 residues. Trimming cost V 9 bases and J 0 bases, with 11 bases left between them.

This clone has only a few counts. This chain uses TRBV28 with TRBJ1-1, with 10 bases matching TRBD1. Trimming took 10 bases from V and 1 from J; bases not matched to a gene: 6. The germline V gene has CDR1 MDHEN and CDR2 SYDVKM. This CDR3 has 14 residues. CDR3 nucleotides: TGTGCCACGTCCTGGGACAGGGGGAACACTGAAGCTTTCTTT. This gives the protein CATSWDRGNTEAFF.

This chain links TRBV19 with TRBJ2-3, with unresolved D. CDR1 is LNHDA and CDR2 is SQIVND in the germline V gene (reference sequence). The CDR3 is made up of 10 amino acids. V dropped 5 bases and J dropped 8 bases, with 5 bases sitting between them. The DNA for the CDR3 is TGTGCCAGTAGTCCAGGTACGCAGTATTTT. Residues: CASSPGTQYF.

The CDR3 loop is CAISETRGETQYF. The CDR3 region has the DNA TGTGCCATCAGTGAGACCAGGGGGGAGACCCAGTACTTC. The chain couples TRBV10-3 to TRBJ2-5; 7 bases line up with TRBD1. Germline-derived CDR1 and CDR2 are ENHRY and SYGVKD. J lost 5 bases, V lost 2 bases, and 2 bases had no gene match. The CDR3 is 13 amino acids.

This chain connects TRBV7-9 to TRBJ2-1, with 10 positions matching TRBD2. V was clipped by 5 bases and J by 15 bases; unmatched bases: 19. The CDR3 sequence is 16 residues long. The V gene's germline CDR1 is SEHNR and CDR2 FQNEAQ (reference sequence). CDR3 nucleotides: TGTGCCAGCAGCCACACCCGACTAGCGGGCCTCTATTCCCGGTTCTTC. Amino acids: CASSHTRLAGLYSRFF.

This clone has more than one count but fewer than ten. The V and J genes are TRBV4-1 and TRBJ1-2, with 7 bases aligning to TRBD1. Per the germline V gene, CDR1 is MGHRA and CDR2 is YSYEKL. CDR3 size: 15 residues. The junction had 7 bases not matched to a gene; V was cut back by 0 bases and J by 6 bases. Written as DNA, the CDR3 is TGCGCCAGCAGCCAAGAATCGAGGGACAGACATGGCTACACCTTC. This encodes CASSQESRDRHGYTF.

The rearrangement links TRBV6-5 to TRBJ2-5; a weak D match, TRBD2 (6 bases). Deletions cut 2 bases from V and 5 bases from J, with 9 bases between. Germline V gene sequence: CDR1 MNHEY, CDR2 SVGAGI. This CDR3 is 13 amino acids long. CDR3 sequence (DNA): TGTGCCAGCAGTTACGGTCTAGCGGAGACCCAGTACTTC. It yields the protein CASSYGLAETQYF.

The chain links TRBV6-6 to TRBJ2-5; tentatively, D is TRBD2 (5 bases). The end of the DNA aligns better with TRBJ2-7, so the J call may be wrong. The germline gives CDR1 MNHNY, CDR2 SVGAGI (reference sequence). The CDR3 loop spans 14 amino acids. Here the CDR3 reads CASSPPAGPYEQYF. The CDR3 coding sequence is TGTGCCAGCAGCCCGCCGGCGGGTCCTTACGAGCAGTACTTC.

This clone was observed a few times. The chain recombines TRBV5-6 with TRBJ1-2; 7 positions agree with TRBD1. Trimming took 1 base from V and 8 from J; bases not matched to a gene: 5. This CDR3 region has 13 residues. Per germline, CDR1 SGHDT and CDR2 YYEEEE. The CDR3 reads CASSLTGAGGYTF. The CDR3, as DNA: TGTGCCAGCAGCTTGACAGGGGCCGGAGGCTACACCTTC.

This clone has a single count. The chain carries TRBV18 and TRBJ2-5, with D tentatively TRBD1 (5 bases). The CDR3 has 14 amino acids. The germline CDR1 and CDR2 sequences are KGHSH and LQKENI. V lost 0 bases and J lost 3, with 8 bases in between. CDR3 coding DNA: TGTGCCAGCTCACCACCCACCAGGGAAGAGACCCAGTACTTC. Its translation: CASSPPTREETQYF.